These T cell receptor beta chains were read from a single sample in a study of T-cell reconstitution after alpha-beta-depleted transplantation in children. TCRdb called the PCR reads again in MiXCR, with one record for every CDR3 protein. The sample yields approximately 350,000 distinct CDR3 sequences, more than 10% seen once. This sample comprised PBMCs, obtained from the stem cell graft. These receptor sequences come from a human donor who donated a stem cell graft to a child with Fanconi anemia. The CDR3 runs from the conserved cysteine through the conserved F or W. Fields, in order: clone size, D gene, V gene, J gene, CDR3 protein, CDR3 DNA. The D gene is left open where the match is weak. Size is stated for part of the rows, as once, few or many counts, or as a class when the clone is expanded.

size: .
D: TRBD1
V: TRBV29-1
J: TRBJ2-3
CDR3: CSVGWGQSTDTQYF
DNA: TGCAGCGTTGGATGGGGACAGAGCACAGATACGCAGTATTTT

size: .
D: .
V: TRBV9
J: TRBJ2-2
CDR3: CASGYGFGGELFF
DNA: TGTGCCAGCGGATATGGATTCGGCGGGGAGCTGTTTTTT

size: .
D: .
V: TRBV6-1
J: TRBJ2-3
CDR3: CASSIGLMGASTDTQYF
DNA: TGTGCCAGCAGTATAGGGTTGATGGGGGCTAGCACAGATACGCAGTATTTT

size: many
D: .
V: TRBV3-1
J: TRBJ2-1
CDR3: CASSLDQNEQFF
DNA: TGTGCCAGCAGCCTGGACCAGAATGAGCAGTTCTTC

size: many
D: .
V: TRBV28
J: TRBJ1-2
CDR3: CASRGQLEPFEGYTF
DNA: TGTGCCAGCAGGGGACAACTAGAGCCTTTTGAGGGCTACACCTTC

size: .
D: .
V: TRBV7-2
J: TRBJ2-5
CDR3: CASSTLGTQYF
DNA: TGTGCCAGCAGCACCCTGGGGACCCAGTACTTC

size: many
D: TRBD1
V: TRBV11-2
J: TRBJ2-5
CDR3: CASSLLGTVQETQYF
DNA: TGTGCCAGCAGCTTACTCGGGACAGTCCAAGAGACCCAGTACTTC

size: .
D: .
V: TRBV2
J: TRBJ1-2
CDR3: CASMYSFGTYGYTF
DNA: TGTGCCAGCATGTACAGCTTCGGAACCTATGGCTACACCTTC

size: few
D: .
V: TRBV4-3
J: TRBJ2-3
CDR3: CASSPQPAGAPGDTQYF
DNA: TGCGCCAGCAGCCCCCAACCCGCAGGGGCCCCCGGGGATACGCAGTATTTT

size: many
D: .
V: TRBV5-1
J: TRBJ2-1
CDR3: CASSLVGTGNEQFF
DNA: TGCGCCAGCAGCTTGGTGGGGACGGGCAATGAGCAGTTCTTC

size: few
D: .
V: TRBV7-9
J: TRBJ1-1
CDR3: CASSLGDTMNSEAFF
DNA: TGTGCCAGCAGCTTAGGCGACACAATGAACAGTGAAGCTTTCTTT

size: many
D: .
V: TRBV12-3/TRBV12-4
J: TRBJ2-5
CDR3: CASSTRDETQYF
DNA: TGTGCCAGCAGTACCAGGGATGAGACCCAGTACTTC

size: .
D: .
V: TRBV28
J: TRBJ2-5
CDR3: CASSLQGGQTQYF
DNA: TGTGCCAGCAGTTTACAGGGGGGGCAGACCCAGTACTTC

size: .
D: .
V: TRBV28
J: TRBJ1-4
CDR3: CASRSQLEKLFF
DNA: TGTGCCAGCAGATCCCAGCTTGAAAAACTGTTTTTT

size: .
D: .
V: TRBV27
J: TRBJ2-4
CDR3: CASSSIGTHKNIQYF
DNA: TGTGCCAGCAGTTCCATCGGGACACACAAAAACATTCAGTACTTC

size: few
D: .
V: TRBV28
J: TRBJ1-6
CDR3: CASRLTRSYNSPLHF
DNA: TGTGCCAGCAGATTAACACGCTCCTATAATTCACCCCTCCACTTT

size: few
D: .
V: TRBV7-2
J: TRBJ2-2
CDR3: CASSFGGANTGELFF
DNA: TGTGCCAGCAGCTTCGGAGGGGCGAACACCGGGGAGCTGTTTTTT

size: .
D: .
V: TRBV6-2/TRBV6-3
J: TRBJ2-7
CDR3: CASSYGAGKPYEQYF
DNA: TGTGCCAGCAGTTACGGAGCCGGGAAGCCCTACGAGCAGTACTTC

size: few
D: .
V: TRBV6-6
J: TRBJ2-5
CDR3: CASRQSQETQYF
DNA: TGTGCCAGCAGACAGAGCCAAGAGACCCAGTACTTC

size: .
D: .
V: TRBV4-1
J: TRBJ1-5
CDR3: CASSEVTSNQPQHF
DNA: TGCGCCAGCAGCGAGGTTACTAGCAATCAGCCCCAGCATTTT

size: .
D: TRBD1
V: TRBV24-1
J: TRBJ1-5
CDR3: CATSETGYSNQPQHF
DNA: TGTGCCACCAGTGAGACAGGGTATAGCAATCAGCCCCAGCATTTT

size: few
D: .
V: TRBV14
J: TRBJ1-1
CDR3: CASSQVRQLNTEAFF
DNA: TGTGCCAGCAGCCAAGTTCGCCAGCTGAACACTGAAGCTTTCTTT

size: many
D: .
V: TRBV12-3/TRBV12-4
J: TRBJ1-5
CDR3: CASRDRQFYSNQPQHF
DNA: TGTGCCAGCAGGGACCGACAGTTTTATAGCAATCAGCCCCAGCATTTT

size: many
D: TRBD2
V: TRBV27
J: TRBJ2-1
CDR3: CASTPLAGGLYEQFF
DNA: TGTGCCAGCACCCCTTTAGCGGGGGGGCTTTATGAGCAGTTCTTC

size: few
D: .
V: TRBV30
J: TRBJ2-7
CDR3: CAWSTGGVAYEQYF
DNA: TGTGCCTGGAGTACGGGTGGGGTCGCCTACGAGCAGTACTTC

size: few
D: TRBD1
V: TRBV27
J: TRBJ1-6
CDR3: CASSRTGTGVLGRYNSPLHF
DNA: TGTGCCAGCAGCCGAACCGGGACAGGGGTTCTGGGTCGATATAATTCACCCCTCCACTTT

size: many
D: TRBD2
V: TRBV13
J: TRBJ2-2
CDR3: CASSARLAGRSGELFF
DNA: TGTGCCAGCAGCGCAAGACTAGCGGGGCGATCCGGGGAGCTGTTTTTT

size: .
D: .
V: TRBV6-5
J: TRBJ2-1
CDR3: CASSYSGGEQFF
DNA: TGTGCCAGCAGTTACTCAGGTGGTGAGCAGTTCTTC

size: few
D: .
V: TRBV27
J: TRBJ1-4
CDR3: CASGQVEKLFF
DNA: TGTGCCAGCGGTCAGGTCGAAAAACTGTTTTTT

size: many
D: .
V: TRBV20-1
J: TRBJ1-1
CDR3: CSARGGGWNTEAFF
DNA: TGCAGTGCTAGAGGTGGGGGTTGGAACACTGAAGCTTTCTTT

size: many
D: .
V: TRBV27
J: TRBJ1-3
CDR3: CASSRLAGNTIYF
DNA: TGTGCCAGCAGCCGTTTAGCCGGAAACACCATATATTTT

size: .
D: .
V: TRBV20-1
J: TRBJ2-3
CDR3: CSASPTSTDTQYF
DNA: TGCAGTGCTAGTCCCACCTCAACAGATACGCAGTATTTT

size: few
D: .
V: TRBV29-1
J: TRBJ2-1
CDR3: CSVADDTHHNEFF
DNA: TGCAGCGTTGCCGATGATACACATCACAATGAGTTCTTC

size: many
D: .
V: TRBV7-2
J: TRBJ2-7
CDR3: CASSRGAVSSYEQYF
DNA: TGTGCCAGCAGCCGGGGGGCGGTGAGCTCCTACGAGCAGTACTTC

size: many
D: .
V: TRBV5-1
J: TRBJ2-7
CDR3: CASSSRTGTSREQYF
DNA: TGCGCCAGCAGCTCTCGGACGGGTACTTCTCGCGAGCAGTACTTC

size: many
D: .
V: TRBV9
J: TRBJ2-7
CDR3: CASSVRLDENEQYF
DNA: TGTGCCAGCAGCGTAAGACTAGATGAAAACGAGCAGTACTTC

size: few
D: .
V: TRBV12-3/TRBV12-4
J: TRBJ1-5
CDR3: CASSSVRGINEPQHF
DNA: TGTGCCAGCAGTTCCGTCCGGGGGATAAATGAGCCCCAGCATTTT

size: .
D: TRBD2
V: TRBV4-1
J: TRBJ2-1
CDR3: CASSQDRLAGKIEQFF
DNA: TGCGCCAGCAGCCAAGATAGACTAGCGGGGAAGATTGAGCAGTTCTTC

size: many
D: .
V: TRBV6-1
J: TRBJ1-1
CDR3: CASSDTAENTEAFF
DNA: TGTGCCAGCAGTGATACAGCAGAGAACACTGAAGCTTTCTTT

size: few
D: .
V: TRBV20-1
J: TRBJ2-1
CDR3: CSAREGATYNEQFF
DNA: TGCAGTGCTAGGGAGGGGGCAACCTACAATGAGCAGTTCTTC

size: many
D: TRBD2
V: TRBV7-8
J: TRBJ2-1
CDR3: CASSLVSGATYNEQFF
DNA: TGTGCCAGCAGCTTAGTTAGCGGGGCCACCTACAATGAGCAGTTCTTC

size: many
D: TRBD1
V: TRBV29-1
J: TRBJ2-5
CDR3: CSVRTGQETQYF
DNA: TGCAGCGTAAGGACAGGTCAAGAGACCCAGTACTTC

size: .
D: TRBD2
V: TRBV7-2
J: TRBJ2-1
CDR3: CASSFSPGLAGGEFF
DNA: TGTGCCAGCAGCTTTTCCCCGGGACTAGCGGGGGGGGAGTTCTTC

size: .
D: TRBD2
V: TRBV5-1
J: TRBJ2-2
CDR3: CASSLARLSLAGVNTGELFF
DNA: TGCGCCAGCAGCTTGGCCCGTCTGTCTCTAGCGGGGGTGAACACCGGGGAGCTGTTTTTT

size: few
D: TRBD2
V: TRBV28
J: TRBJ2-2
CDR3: CASSQLGGAGELFF
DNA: TGTGCCAGCTCTCAGCTGGGGGGGGCCGGGGAGCTGTTTTTT

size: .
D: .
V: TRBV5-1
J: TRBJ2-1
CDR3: CASSSTGNRDEQFF
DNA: TGCGCCAGCTCGAGCACGGGGAATAGGGATGAGCAGTTCTTC